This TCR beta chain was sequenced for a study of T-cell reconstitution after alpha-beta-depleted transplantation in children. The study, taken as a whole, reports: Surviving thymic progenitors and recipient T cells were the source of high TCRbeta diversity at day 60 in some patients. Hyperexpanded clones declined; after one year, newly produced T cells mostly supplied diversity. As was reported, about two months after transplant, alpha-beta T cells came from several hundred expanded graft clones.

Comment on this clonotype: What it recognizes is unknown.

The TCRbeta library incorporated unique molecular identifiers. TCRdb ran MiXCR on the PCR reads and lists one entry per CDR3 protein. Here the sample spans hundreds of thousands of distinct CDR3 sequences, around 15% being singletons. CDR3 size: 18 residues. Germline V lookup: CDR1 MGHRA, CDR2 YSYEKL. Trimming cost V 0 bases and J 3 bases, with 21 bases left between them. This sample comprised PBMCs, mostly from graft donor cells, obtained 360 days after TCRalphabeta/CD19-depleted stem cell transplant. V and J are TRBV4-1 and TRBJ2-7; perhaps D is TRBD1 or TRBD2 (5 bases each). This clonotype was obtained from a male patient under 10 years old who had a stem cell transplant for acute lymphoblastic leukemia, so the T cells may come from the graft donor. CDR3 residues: CASSQDSGWGPPGYEQYF. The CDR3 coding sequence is TGCGCCAGCAGCCAAGATTCTGGTTGGGGACCCCCGGGCTACGAGCAGTACTTC.